This record concerns one T cell receptor (beta chain) sequence. In the original processing: The authors estimated nucleated cell counts from reference gene primer amplification. TCRdb's copy holds only in-frame clones and misses some; the assay was immunoSEQ multiplex PCR. That table supplies the V and J calls and clone size; D and trimming were determined from the DNA. The data contain 70,000 or so clones, roughly 74% of them seen just once; the ten biggest clones take up roughly a sixth. These data originate in a study of blood T cell repertoires in COVID-19. In the study overall: The cDNA or gDNA used as material had been derived from T cells, B-cell-depleted T cells, or PBMCs.

CDR3 length: 12 amino acids. The V end was cut by 3 bases, the J end by 4 bases, with 6 bases between. The germline V gene encodes CDR1 MDHEN and CDR2 SYDVKM. Sample: peripheral blood. The receptor comes from a human donor in a cohort sampled during active COVID-19. V is TRBV28 and J is TRBJ1-2; D is unclear. The CDR3 sequence is CASSLSGYGYTF. CDR3 coding DNA: TGTGCCAGCAGTTTGTCCGGCTATGGCTACACCTTC.